The present T cell receptor (beta chain) was sequenced within a study of T cell repertoires in cytomegalovirus infection. Turning to the study itself: Public TCR beta signatures were indicative of both CMV infection and a matching HLA type.

A single record per CDR3 protein comes from TCRdb applying MiXCR to the reads. Counted here are about 310,000 distinct CDR3 sequences, around 25% occurring once; the ten biggest clones make up 10% to 15%. Study conclusions and caveats: Carriage of CMV together with the relevant HLA was identifiable through cumulative public TCR beta family frequency. The response measured ex vivo was dominated by TCR beta clonotypes (HLA-C-restricted and CMV-specific).

A remark on this clonotype: The antigen is unknown.

This CDR3 is built from 14 residues. The J segment lost 8 bases and the V segment lost 6 bases, leaving 9 bases of the junction unmatched. This TCR derives from a human donor in good health (CMV status not recorded). Some clones in this sample may be carry-over from other donors' samples. The chain employs TRBV12-3 or TRBV12-4 and TRBJ2-1, with 8 bases matching TRBD2. Sequenced here: cultured PBMCs, sampled from culture after CMV antigen stimulation. CDR3 nucleotide sequence: TGTGCCAGCAGGGCACTAGCGGAGGCTGATGAGCAGTTCTTC. The encoded protein is CASRALAEADEQFF.